This T cell receptor beta chain came from a study of blood T cell repertoires in COVID-19. Study details: There were acute and convalescent COVID-19 samples, and they came from the United States, Italy and Spain.

Losses at the gene ends were 5 bases for V and 5 bases for J; bases not matched to a gene: 3. Germline CDR1 SNHLY, CDR2 FYNNEI. This CDR3 is built from 15 residues. The method was immunoSEQ multiplex PCR; TCRdb's version includes in-frame clones alone and lacks a portion of them. The data show approximately 200,000 clones, with about 81% seen just once and roughly 12% held by the top ten. Followed over time, Seattle patients had been enrolled while infection was active. Sequencing was performed on peripheral blood. The rearrangement links TRBV2 to TRBJ1-6; 10 bases match TRBD1. The TCR comes from a woman at least 80 years old with COVID-19, enrolled during active disease. The CDR3 DNA follows: TGTGCCAGCAGTTCCGGGACAGGGGATAATTCACCCCTCCACTTT. Amino acid sequence: CASSSGTGDNSPLHF.